The present entry profiles one TCR beta chain with its context. This clone has just one count. This clone's antigen is unknown. Base quality data are lacking; no much larger clone is found one base away. CDR1 and CDR2, per the germline V gene, are LGHNA and YSLEER. The CDR3 numbers 16 residues from cysteine through phenylalanine. Only the CDR3 part of the read is kept: 48 bases, read in frame from the first base. Cut back by 1 base and 0 bases, the V and J ends lie 12 bases apart. This entry belongs to a study of blood T cell repertoires in COVID-19 (TCRdb year 2020). In terms of the full investigation: Samples covering the acute and convalescent phases of COVID-19 were provided by collaborators in the United States, Italy and Spain. The material from the prospective study consisted of cDNA or gDNA derived from T cells, B-cell-depleted T cells, or PBMCs. The dataset comprised deeply sampled blood TCRbeta repertoires from subjects exposed to, actively infected with, or recovered from COVID-19. The repertoires were released in a freely available public database intended as a resource for research on the immune response to SARS-CoV-2. Samples came from the ongoing ImmuneRACE study (first 160 participants) plus 1,254 subjects from 6 global collaborators. A de-identified subject ID, COVID-19 status, age in years and sex were almost always included in the sample metadata. Where HLA class I and class II types were available, the types were taken from metadata supplied by the sample provider, not from assay-based typing.

Points the paper makes about the study in general: The quantity of clinical and demographic metadata differed by source and by participant and was supplied without curation.

In the prospective study, participants were about 18 to 100 years old, resided in about two dozen geographic areas of the United States, and were enrolled through a virtual design. In the prospective study, participants were assigned to cohorts based on the clinical history participants reported in a screening survey and a study questionnaire. Exposed participants had been in contact, within 2 weeks of entering the study, with a person who had a PCR-confirmed or clinician-diagnosed case of COVID-19. Each participant in the prospective study had whole blood, serum and a nasopharyngeal or oropharyngeal swab collected by mobile phlebotomists. Prospective study participants could optionally give additional blood draws and questionnaires over an approximately 2-month period. Prospective study blood samples were shipped either frozen or at room temperature before DNA extraction. The immunoSEQ Assay, a bias-controlled multiplex PCR, was used to amplify TCRbeta CDR3 regions from genomic DNA. The authors processed their data as follows. Within the assay, amplification of reference gene primers was used to estimate how many nucleated cells each sample contained. To quantify the absolute abundance of each unique TCRbeta CDR3 rearrangement, sequence reads were collapsed and filtered. Productive Simpson clonality was computed per sample as the square root of Simpson's diversity index over productive rearrangements. The source is immuneACCESS, and TCRdb retained only in-frame sequences with V and J called. Part of the clones is not carried over; for the studies checked, unresolved V genes explain less than half of this, and the remainder is unexplained. The V and J calls and clone size were taken over from that table, and D and trimming were inferred from the DNA. This sample gives 150,000 or so clones in total; 87% of them show up just once. The ten top clones hold 4% of the sample.

The sample taken for sequencing was PBMCs or T cells enriched from blood (not recorded which). The V and J segments used are TRBV4-3 and TRBJ1-1; the D gene is not confidently resolved. The receptor was isolated from a middle-aged woman who had been exposed to COVID-19. This receptor has the CDR3 CASSQGPGTMNTEAFF. The DNA sequence follows: TGCGCCAGCAGCCAAGGCCCGGGAACCATGAACACTGAAGCTTTCTTT.